Here is one T cell receptor beta chain with its context. Its antigen is not known. The protocol was immunoSEQ multiplex PCR, while the TCRdb copy is restricted to in-frame clones and leaves out a portion. Seen here are tens of thousands of clones, approximately 86% observed once, and the top ten hold 3.1%. This CDR3 is 14 amino acids long. Trimming took 6 bases from V and 4 from J, leaving 12 bases between them. In germline, CDR1 is MDHEN, CDR2 SYDVKM. These data belong to a study of a mutant IDH1 vaccine in newly diagnosed glioma. The wider study: Of treated patients, approximately 62% were men and roughly 40% women, averaging roughly 42 years. Therapy received beforehand was radiotherapy, temozolomide, or both, with most patients given both. General study findings and limits: Approximately 93% of patients showed vaccine-induced immune responses across multiple MHC alleles.

Stated time point: week 5, during vaccination. One vaccine dose held 300 ug of mutant IDH1 20-mer peptide and came with topical imiquimod. The source of this sequence is a young woman with glioma. Some clones in this sample may be carry-over from other donors' samples. The V and J genes are TRBV28 and TRBJ2-2, with TRBD1 as a possible D gene (5 bases). Sequenced here: PBMCs, sampled from a glioma patient whose treatment included an IDH1 peptide vaccine. The CDR3 here is CASRTAGFTGELFF. The CDR3 coding sequence is TGTGCCAGCAGAACAGCAGGGTTCACCGGGGAGCTGTTTTTT.